These 4 T cell receptor beta chains came from one sample sequenced in a study of identical twins (dated by TCRdb to about 2016). The library was obtained by 5' RACE. Instrument on record: Illumina HiSeq 2000. TCRdb reran the public reads through fastp at Q25 and MiXCR, keeping productive beta chains. CDR3 protein duplicates are merged, each entry listing the most common genes and DNA. This sample is represented by about 100,000 distinct CDR3 sequences; 5.9% of them were singletons. Approximately 12% of the sample rests with the top ten. The sequenced sample consisted of memory T cells sorted from blood. This specimen's cell subset or site label, interpreted: CD45RO+ enriched T cells. The receptor source for this set is a woman aged 45-65 years in good health.

On this clonotype: This sequence may be a read error, since a much larger clone differs from it by one base. This rearrangement joins TRBV12-3 or TRBV12-4 to TRBJ2-1; D gene uncertain. V gave up 5 bases and J gave up 11 bases, with 10 bases separating them. This CDR3 is 11 amino acids long. DNA for the CDR3: TGTGCCAGCAGTAACCGAAATAAGCAGTTCTTC. Translation gives CASSNRNKQFF.

This clonotype occurred many times. This chain uses TRBV28 with TRBJ2-1, with 11 bases identical to TRBD2. This CDR3 has 15 amino acids. Trimming removed 5 bases from V and 8 bases from J; junction bases left unmatched: 8. The germline gives CDR1 MDHEN, CDR2 SYDVKM. The CDR3 is CASSPTSGSYHEQFF. DNA of the CDR3: TGTGCCAGCAGTCCTACTAGCGGGAGTTATCATGAGCAGTTCTTC.

This clonotype was observed at least ten times. The V gene is TRBV25-1, the J gene TRBJ2-3; 7 bases line up with TRBD2. Per germline, CDR1 MGHDK and CDR2 SYGVNS. This CDR3 has 16 amino acids. V lost 5 bases and J lost 0; bases outside the gene matches: 8. The CDR3, as DNA: TGTGCCAGCAGTCCACTAGCGCCAATAAGCACAGATACGCAGTATTTT. Encoded protein: CASSPLAPISTDTQYF.

Only a few counts were recorded for this clonotype. The rearrangement links TRBV19 to TRBJ1-5; D not resolved. V was trimmed by 9 bases and J by 1 base, leaving 16 bases between them. The CDR3 sequence is 15 residues long. Germline assignment: CDR1 LNHDA and CDR2 SQIVND (reference sequence). CDR3 in amino acids: CASRLVTVSNQPQHF. The CDR3, as DNA: TGTGCCAGCCGGTTAGTGACGGTGAGCAATCAGCCCCAGCATTTT.